The 20 T cell receptor beta chains in this list originate from one sample, sequenced in a study of T cells after yellow fever vaccination. TCRdb re-called the 5' RACE reads with MiXCR, one entry per CDR3 protein. The table lists around 68,000 distinct CDR3 sequences, roughly 7% of them singletons, with roughly 28% in the top ten. This specimen was CD8+ T cells sorted from PBMCs, taken 10 to 11 days after the first yellow fever vaccination. Every receptor here comes from a man aged 18 to 29 who received the YFV17D yellow fever vaccine.

This clonotype was picked up many times. The V and J genes are TRBV6-5 and TRBJ1-1; no clear D. Trimming cost V 2 bases and J 6 bases, with 10 bases left between them. The CDR3 runs to 13 residues. Germline CDR1 is MNHEY and CDR2 is SVGAGI. The DNA for the CDR3 is TGTGCCAGCAGTTACACACCGATTGCTGAAGCTTTCTTT. Translating it yields CASSYTPIAEAFF.

This clonotype showed up many times. CDR3 bases: TGTGCCAGCAGTTACCTCGGACAGCAGCGATACAATGAGCAGTTCTTC. It encodes CASSYLGQQRYNEQFF. The chain employs TRBV6-5 and TRBJ2-1; D may be TRBD1 (6 bases). This CDR3 comprises 16 residues. V was pared by 2 bases and J by 4 bases, with 15 bases between. Germline CDR1 and CDR2: MNHEY and SVGAGI.

The table lists this clonotype with many counts. This chain joins TRBV12-3 or TRBV12-4 and TRBJ2-1; 7 bases fit TRBD2. This CDR3 has 13 amino acids. J lost 2 bases, V lost 7 bases, and 2 bases had no gene match. In DNA, the CDR3 is TGTGCCAGCACCACTAGCGCCTACAATGAGCAGTTCTTC. Translated: CASTTSAYNEQFF.

The chain employs TRBV7-9 and TRBJ1-4; 9 bases agree with TRBD1. CDR1 SEHNR and CDR2 FQNEAQ come from the germline V gene (reference sequence). Trimming at V came to 5 bases and at J to 2 bases, leaving 6 bases not matched to a gene. The CDR3 is 16 amino acids. The CDR3 region is CASSVHRGRTNEKLFF. The CDR3 bases are TGTGCCAGCAGCGTCCACAGGGGGCGGACTAATGAAAAACTGTTTTTT.

This clonotype occurred a few times. This sequence joins TRBV7-6 and TRBJ1-3; possibly TRBD1 for D (5 bases). The germline V and J ends were trimmed by 3 bases and 3 bases, with 9 bases remaining between them. The CDR3 is made up of 14 amino acids. Germline CDR1 and CDR2: SGHVS and FNYEAQ. The CDR3 DNA follows: TGTGCCAGCAGCTTCGAGGGGAATGGAAACACCATATATTTT. It encodes CASSFEGNGNTIYF.

This clonotype was counted a few times. The chain combines TRBV5-1 with TRBJ2-1, with 13 bases that match TRBD2. Per germline, CDR1 SGHRS and CDR2 YFSETQ. After removal of 4 bases from V and 5 bases from J, the junction contained 3 bases not matched to a gene. The CDR3 covers 15 residues. The CDR3: CASSRGTSGDNEQFF. CDR3 in DNA: TGCGCCAGCAGCCGCGGGACTAGCGGGGACAATGAGCAGTTCTTC.

This chain uses TRBV3-1 with TRBJ2-2, with TRBD2 matching 9 bases. CDR1 is LGHDT, CDR2 YNNKEL, per germline (reference sequence). This CDR3 has 20 residues. J gave up 0 bases and V 0 bases, and 11 bases lay outside the gene matches. The CDR3 nucleotides read TGTGCCAGCAGCCAAGATATTCAGCGGGGGGCCGTACCGAACACCGGGGAGCTGTTTTTT. It codes for CASSQDIQRGAVPNTGELFF. The variable domain in full, completed from reference TRBV3-1 and TRBJ2-2, reads DTAVSQTPKYLVTQMGNDKSIKCEQNLGHDTMYWYKQDSKKFLKIMFSYNNKELIINETVPNRFSPKSPDKAHLNLHINSLELGDSAVYFCASSQDIQRGAVPNTGELFFGEGSRLTVL.

This clonotype was counted at least ten times. The V gene is TRBV7-3, the J gene TRBJ2-3, with D tentatively TRBD1 (6 bases). Germline V gene sequence: CDR1 SGHTA, CDR2 FQGTGA. This CDR3 region has 14 residues. V was cut by 0 bases and J by 4 bases, with 8 bases left in between. The CDR3 nucleotides are TGTGCCAGCAGCTTAACACAGGGCTCAGATACGCAGTATTTT. Amino acid sequence: CASSLTQGSDTQYF.

The chain has TRBV6-5 and TRBJ2-7; TRBD1 agrees at 8 bases. Per the germline V gene, CDR1 is MNHEY and CDR2 is SVGAGI. The length of the CDR3 is 14 residues. V shed 6 bases, J shed 3 bases, and the junction held 7 bases outside the gene matches. This CDR3 reads CASSPGQGNYEQYF. The CDR3 region has the DNA TGTGCCAGCAGCCCCGGACAGGGCAACTACGAGCAGTACTTC.

This clonotype was observed a handful of times. The chain recombines TRBV9 with TRBJ2-1, with 9 positions matching TRBD1. CDR1 is SGDLS, CDR2 YYNGEE, per germline. The CDR3 runs 14 residues. The J segment lost 10 bases and the V segment lost 3 bases, leaving 8 bases of the junction unmatched. The CDR3 protein is CASSDYTGGQEQFF. CDR3 bases: TGTGCCAGCAGCGACTATACAGGGGGCCAGGAGCAGTTCTTC.

The chain has TRBV20-1 and TRBJ2-1; maybe TRBD2 (6 bases). Germline values: CDR1 DFQATT, CDR2 SNEGSKA (reference sequence). The V gene lost 3 bases and the J gene lost 0 bases, with 12 bases spanning the gap. The CDR3 spans 15 residues. The CDR3 region has the DNA TGCAGTGCTAGCCGTGGGACTGGCTCCTACAATGAGCAGTTCTTC. Its translation is CSASRGTGSYNEQFF.

In DNA, the CDR3 is TGTGCCAGCACCCTGGTGGGGGTGGCCTACGAGCAGTACTTC. Translation gives CASTLVGVAYEQYF. V gene TRBV2 combines with J gene TRBJ2-7; tentatively, D is TRBD1 or TRBD2 (5 bases each). CDR1 SNHLY and CDR2 FYNNEI come from the germline V gene. The CDR3 covers 14 residues. V was shortened by 7 bases and J by 2 bases, with 15 bases between the two germline ends. Full variable domain (missing parts from reference TRBV2 and TRBJ2-7): EPEVTQTPSHQVTQMGQEVILRCVPISNHLYFYWYRQILGQKVEFLVSFYNNEISEKSEIFDDQFSVERPDGSNFTLKIRSTKLEDSAMYFCASTLVGVAYEQYFGPGTRLTVT.

This clonotype came up many times. The CDR3 DNA reads as TGTGCCAGCAGTGTTTGGGGGAACATGAACACTGAAGCTTTCTTT. It translates to CASSVWGNMNTEAFF. The chain joins TRBV9 to TRBJ1-1; D may be TRBD1 (5 bases). The ends were cut back, 5 bases at V and 0 bases at J, with 14 bases in the middle. The CDR3 runs to 15 residues. The germline CDR1 and CDR2 sequences are SGDLS and YYNGEE.

The chain combines TRBV23-1 with TRBJ2-3; 8 nucleotides agree with TRBD2. TRBV23-1 is flagged as an ORF with uncertain function. With V trimmed by 0 bases and J by 8 bases, 22 bases remained unmatched. The CDR3 is 20 residues long. CDR3 amino acids: CASSQSSLGALAGKGLTQYF. The CDR3 nucleotides are TGCGCCAGCAGTCAATCCTCTCTCGGCGCCTTAGCGGGGAAGGGACTTACGCAGTATTTT.

This clonotype was observed at least ten times. This rearrangement joins TRBV15 to TRBJ1-5; D not resolved. The V and J ends lost 1 base and 0 bases respectively, with 10 bases between them. Germline-derived CDR1 and CDR2 are LNHNV and YYDKDF (reference sequence). This CDR3 contains 16 residues. CDR3 DNA sequence: TGTGCCACCAGCAGAGGGGCAGCTTATAGCAATCAGCCCCAGCATTTT. Protein product: CATSRGAAYSNQPQHF.

V gene TRBV7-9 combines with J gene TRBJ1-1, with a possible D match to TRBD1 (6 bases). V dropped 0 bases and J dropped 4 bases, with 12 bases sitting between them. Germline V CDR1 and CDR2: SEHNR, FQNEAQ (reference sequence). This CDR3 has 15 amino acids. The chain's CDR3 is CASSLAGGRITEAFF. The CDR3 DNA is TGTGCCAGCAGCTTAGCGGGGGGGCGGATCACTGAAGCTTTCTTT.

This clonotype was counted ten times or more. The V and J genes are TRBV29-1 and TRBJ2-3, with 9 nucleotides matching TRBD2. This CDR3 region has 16 residues. V lost 2 bases and J lost 6; bases outside the gene matches: 12. Germline assignment: CDR1 SQVTM and CDR2 ANQGSEA. This CDR3 reads CSVERGGGGAEDTQYF. CDR3 bases: TGCAGCGTTGAACGGGGAGGCGGGGGGGCCGAGGATACGCAGTATTTT.

The table lists this clonotype with a few counts. The chain couples TRBV5-1 to TRBJ2-1; D is uncertain. CDR1 SGHRS and CDR2 YFSETQ come from the germline V gene. V was clipped by 6 bases and J by 8 bases, with 15 bases between them. The CDR3 extends over 13 amino acids. The CDR3: CASTKGRIDEQFF. The CDR3 nucleotides read TGCGCCAGCACTAAGGGTAGAATCGATGAGCAGTTCTTC.

This clonotype was observed at least ten times. The rearrangement uses TRBV6-2 or TRBV6-3 and TRBJ2-1, with 8 positions matching TRBD2. The CDR3 runs 13 residues. Germline V lookup: CDR1 MNHEY, CDR2 SVGEGT. The J segment lost 7 bases and the V segment lost 6 bases, leaving 5 bases of the junction unmatched. Here the CDR3 reads CASSGGAENEQFF. The CDR3 DNA follows: TGTGCCAGCAGCGGGGGGGCCGAAAATGAGCAGTTCTTC.

This clonotype has just one count. A much larger clone lies one base from this, so it may be a read error. V is TRBV15 and J is TRBJ2-3; D is uncertain. Trimming pared 3 bases from V and 2 bases from J, leaving 12 bases between. This CDR3 has 15 amino acids. The V gene's germline CDR1 is LNHNV and CDR2 YYDKDF (reference sequence). The CDR3 here is CATSSASRLTDTQYF. CDR3 coding DNA: TGTGCCACCAGCAGCGCCTCGCGGCTCACAGATACGCAGTATTTT.